This TCR beta chain stems from a study of T-cell reconstitution after alpha-beta-depleted transplantation in children. Germline values: CDR1 DFQATT, CDR2 SNEGSKA (reference sequence). This CDR3 is 16 amino acids long. With 3 bases removed from V and 4 bases from J, the gap between germline ends came to 21 bases. This clonotype was detected ten times or more. Molecular barcoding with unique molecular identifiers was used for the TCRbeta library. One entry per CDR3 protein, called by TCRdb with MiXCR from the PCR reads. The repertoire consists of about 240,000 distinct CDR3 sequences, with more than 10% occurring once and the leading ten covering 2% to 3%.

This receptor was obtained from a human donor who donated a stem cell graft to a child with acute lymphoblastic leukemia. Sequenced here: PBMCs from the stem cell graft donor, sampled from the stem cell graft. The chain uses TRBV20-1 and TRBJ2-5, with D unresolved. The CDR3 DNA sequence: TGCAGTGCTAGGGCCGGCACCTCGAGGTTGTCAGAGACCCAGTACTTC. Translating gives CSARAGTSRLSETQYF.